This T cell receptor beta chain was documented in a study of monozygotic twins with inflammatory bowel disease. In regard to this clonotype: Antigen unknown.

UMIs incorporating a 6-nucleotide sample barcode were appended by means of template switching. No DNA is given; TCRdb re-called the 5' RACE reads and lists each CDR3 protein once. The table lists about 300,000 distinct CDR3 sequences. The CDR3 contains 15 residues. Germline-derived CDR1 and CDR2 are DFQATT and SNEGSKA (reference sequence). Findings of the study overall: Clonotypes shared with others were fewer in IBD patients than in healthy twins, especially with disease activity.

Sequencing input: blood. This receptor was obtained from a human donor with ulcerative colitis or Crohn's disease, or a healthy co-twin of an affected twin (not recorded which). The V and J genes are TRBV20-1 and TRBJ1-2. CDR3 loop: CSPLPPIGGNYGYTF.